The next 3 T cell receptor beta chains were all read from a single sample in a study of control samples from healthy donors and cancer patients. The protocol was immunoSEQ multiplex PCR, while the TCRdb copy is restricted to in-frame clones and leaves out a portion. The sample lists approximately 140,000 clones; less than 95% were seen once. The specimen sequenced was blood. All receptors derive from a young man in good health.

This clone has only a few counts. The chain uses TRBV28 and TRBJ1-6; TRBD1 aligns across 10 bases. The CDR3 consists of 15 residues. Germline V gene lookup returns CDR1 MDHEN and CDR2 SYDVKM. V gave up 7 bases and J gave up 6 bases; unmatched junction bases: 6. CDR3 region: CASNGGQGLNSPLHF. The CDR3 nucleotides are TGTGCCAGCAATGGGGGACAGGGGCTTAATTCACCCCTCCACTTT. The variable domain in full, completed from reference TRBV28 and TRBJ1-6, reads DVKVTQSSRYLVKRTGEKVFLECVQDMDHENMFWYRQDPGLGLRLIYFSYDVKMKEKGDIPEGYSVSREKKERFSLILESASTNQTSMYLCASNGGQGLNSPLHFGNGTRLTVT.

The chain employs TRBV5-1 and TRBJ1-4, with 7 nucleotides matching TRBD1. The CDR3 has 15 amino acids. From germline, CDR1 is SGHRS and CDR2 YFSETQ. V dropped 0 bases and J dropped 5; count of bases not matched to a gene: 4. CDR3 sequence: CASSLAGTENEKLFF. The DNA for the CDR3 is TGCGCCAGCAGCTTGGCCGGGACAGAGAATGAAAAACTGTTTTTT.

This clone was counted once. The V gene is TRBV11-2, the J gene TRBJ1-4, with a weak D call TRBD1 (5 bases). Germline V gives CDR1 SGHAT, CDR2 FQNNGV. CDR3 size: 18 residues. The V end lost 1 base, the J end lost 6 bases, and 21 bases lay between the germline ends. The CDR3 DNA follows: TGTGCCAGCAGCTTAGGGCACGACAGCATCCCGAAGGATGAAAAACTGTTTTTT. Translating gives CASSLGHDSIPKDEKLFF. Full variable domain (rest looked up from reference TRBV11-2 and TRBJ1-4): EAGVAQSPRYKIIEKRQSVAFWCNPISGHATLYWYQQILGQGPKLLIQFQNNGVVDDSQLPKDRFSAERLKGVDSTLKIQPAKLEDSAVYLCASSLGHDSIPKDEKLFFGSGTQLSVL.